These 23 T cell receptor beta chains were all obtained from the same sample, sequenced in a study of CXCR3-negative and CXCR3-positive naive CD8 T cells. Via 5' RACE with UMI labels, TRB cDNA libraries were prepared. TCRdb re-analyzed the 5' RACE reads; it lists each CDR3 protein once, without DNA. There are over 100,000 distinct CDR3 sequences in the sample, with 0.29% held by the top ten. The sample was naive CXCR3- CD8+ T cells from blood. Noted subset: CD45RO-CCR7+CD27+CD95- naive CD8+ T cells lacking CXCR3 (TNR3-). The receptors were gathered from a human donor in good health. Some clones in this sample may be carry-over from other donors' samples.

This chain uses TRBV20-1 with TRBJ1-2. The CDR3 has 12 residues. CDR1 is DFQATT, CDR2 SNEGSKA, per germline (reference sequence). CDR3 residues: CSAREGIYGYTF.

This chain connects TRBV5-5 to TRBJ2-7; there is no DNA to check the TCRdb D call of TRBD1. The V gene's germline CDR1 is SGHKS and CDR2 YYEKEE (reference sequence). The CDR3 is 15 residues long. CDR3 sequence: CASSPGVGATREQYF.

The rearrangement joins TRBV12-3 or TRBV12-4 to TRBJ2-7; TCRdb gives TRBD2 as the D gene, but with no DNA this cannot be confirmed. CDR3 length: 16 amino acids. CDR3 amino acids: CASSPWFASGTYEQYF.

CDR3 in amino acids: CASSQDNPPRGTGELFF. The chain recombines TRBV4-3 with TRBJ2-2; the TCRdb D gene call, TRBD2, has no DNA to confirm it. CDR3 length equals 17 residues. Germline CDR1 and CDR2: LGHNA and YSLEER.

The chain couples TRBV5-1 to TRBJ1-1; TCRdb's D call of TRBD1 is untestable without DNA. The CDR3 extends over 14 amino acids. Germline V gives CDR1 SGHRS, CDR2 YFSETQ. The CDR3 loop is CASSFTQGMTEAFF.

The chain couples TRBV25-1 to TRBJ2-7. CDR1 MGHDK and CDR2 SYGVNS come from the germline V gene. The CDR3 spans 16 residues. The CDR3 reads CASSEWTEWNSYEQYF.

The chain has TRBV4-2 and TRBJ2-7. CDR1 LGHNA and CDR2 YNFKEQ come from the germline V gene. This CDR3 is built from 16 residues. CDR3 in amino acids: CASSHEWASRTYEQYF.

The V and J genes are TRBV20-1 and TRBJ2-2. CDR3 length equals 13 residues. Germline V gives CDR1 DFQATT, CDR2 SNEGSKA (reference sequence). The CDR3 sequence: CSAMDLNTGELFF.

The chain joins TRBV28 to TRBJ2-7; TCRdb selects TRBD1, and the lack of DNA leaves this call unchecked. The CDR3 runs 14 residues. Germline-derived CDR1 and CDR2 are MDHEN and SYDVKM. CDR3 in amino acids: CASSSRDRSHEQYF.

The V gene is TRBV11-2, the J gene TRBJ2-2; with no DNA, the TCRdb D assignment of TRBD2 cannot be verified. Germline CDR1 is SGHAT and CDR2 is FQNNGV. The CDR3 is 16 amino acids. The CDR3 protein is CASSLLIAGNTGELFF.

The chain recombines TRBV12-5 with TRBJ1-5; TCRdb's D gene call, TRBD1, goes unchecked for lack of DNA. Germline loops: CDR1 LGHNT, CDR2 FRNRAP. The CDR3 length is 13 residues. The chain's CDR3 is CASGPGELGPQHF.

J is TRBJ1-1 and V is TRBV10-3; TCRdb lists TRBD1, though no DNA is available to test this call. Germline CDR1 ENHRY, CDR2 SYGVKD. The CDR3 has 14 residues. CDR3 region: CAISEGGANTEAFF.

The chain uses TRBV19 and TRBJ1-1; TCRdb reports TRBD1, a call that lacks DNA to check it against. Germline CDR1 LNHDA, CDR2 SQIVND (reference sequence). The CDR3 extends over 14 amino acids. The chain's CDR3 is CASSIGSGGTEAFF. The full variable domain, completed using reference TRBV19 and TRBJ1-1, is DGGITQSPKYLFRKEGQNVTLSCEQNLNHDAMYWYRQDPGQGLRLIYYSQIVNDFQKGDIAEGYSVSREKKESFPLTVTSAQKNPTAFYLCASSIGSGGTEAFFGQGTRLTVV.

V usage is TRBV4-1 and J usage is TRBJ2-7; TCRdb gives TRBD1 as the D gene, but with no DNA this cannot be confirmed. The CDR3 contains 16 residues. The germline V gene encodes CDR1 MGHRA and CDR2 YSYEKL. The CDR3 sequence: CASSHLLKGNVREQYF.

This CDR3 is CATRDSANTGELFF. This chain connects TRBV2 to TRBJ2-2. The CDR3 is 14 residues long. Germline CDR1 SNHLY, CDR2 FYNNEI.

The chain carries TRBV6-2 or TRBV6-3 and TRBJ2-7; TCRdb's D call of TRBD1 is untestable without DNA. The CDR3 extends over 13 amino acids. CDR1 and CDR2 (germline): MNHEY, SVGEGT. The CDR3 region is CASSLWGNYEQYF.

This chain links TRBV6-5 with TRBJ2-3; TCRdb selects TRBD1, and the lack of DNA leaves this call unchecked. CDR1 and CDR2 from the germline V gene are MNHEY and SVGAGI. There are 15 residues in the CDR3. The CDR3: CASSYAGQAGDTQYF.

The chain recombines TRBV9 with TRBJ2-1; checking the TCRdb D call of TRBD2 is not possible without DNA. This CDR3 has 16 amino acids. In germline, CDR1 is SGDLS, CDR2 YYNGEE. CDR3: CASSAGLAGGYNEQFF.

This chain joins TRBV6-2 or TRBV6-3 and TRBJ2-7; TCRdb names TRBD1, which stays unverified in the absence of DNA. CDR3 size: 13 residues. The germline V gene encodes CDR1 MNHEY and CDR2 SVGEGT. The CDR3 spells CASSPPGGNEQYF.

This chain joins TRBV7-9 and TRBJ1-2; the TCRdb D gene call, TRBD1, has no DNA to confirm it. The CDR3 consists of 17 residues. Germline CDR1 SEHNR, CDR2 FQNEAQ (reference sequence). CDR3 region: CASSFTPGQSSNYGYTF. Filled out from reference TRBV7-9 and TRBJ1-2, the complete variable domain reads DTGVSQNPRHKITKRGQNVTFRCDPISEHNRLYWYRQTLGQGPEFLTYFQNEAQLEKSRLLSDRFSAERPKGSFSTLEIQRTEQGDSAMYLCASSFTPGQSSNYGYTFGSGTRLTVV.

This chain connects TRBV30 to TRBJ2-5; TCRdb designates TRBD2, a call that cannot be tested without DNA. CDR1 GTSNPN and CDR2 SVGIG come from the germline V gene (reference sequence). The length of the CDR3 is 16 residues. The CDR3 is CAWSVHGGGGRETQYF.

This chain joins TRBV11-2 and TRBJ2-1; the TRBD1 assignment by TCRdb is unverifiable without DNA. From germline, CDR1 is SGHAT and CDR2 FQNNGV. The CDR3 extends over 12 amino acids. CDR3 amino acids: CASSSQGNEQFF.

This chain links TRBV12-3 or TRBV12-4 with TRBJ2-7; TCRdb returns TRBD1, unconfirmable since there is no DNA. CDR3 length equals 12 residues. The CDR3 here is CASSFPPYEQYF.